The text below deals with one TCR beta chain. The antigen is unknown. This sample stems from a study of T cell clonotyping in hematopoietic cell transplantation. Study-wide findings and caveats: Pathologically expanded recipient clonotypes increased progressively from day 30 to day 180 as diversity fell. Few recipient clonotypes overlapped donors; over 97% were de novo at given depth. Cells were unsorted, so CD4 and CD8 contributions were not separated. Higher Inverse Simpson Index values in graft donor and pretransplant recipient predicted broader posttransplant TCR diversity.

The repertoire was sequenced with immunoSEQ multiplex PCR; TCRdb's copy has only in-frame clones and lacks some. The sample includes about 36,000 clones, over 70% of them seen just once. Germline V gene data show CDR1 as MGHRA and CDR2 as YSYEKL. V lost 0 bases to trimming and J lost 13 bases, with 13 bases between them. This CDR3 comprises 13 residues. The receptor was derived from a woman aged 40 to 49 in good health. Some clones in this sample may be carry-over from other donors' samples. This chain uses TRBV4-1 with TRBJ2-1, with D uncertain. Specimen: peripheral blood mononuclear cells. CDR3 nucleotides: TGCGCCAGCAGCCAAGATCACGAATTTGTTCAGTTCTTC. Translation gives CASSQDHEFVQFF.